One and the same sample provided the 21 T cell receptor beta chains below, sequenced in a study of metastatic and nonmetastatic thyroid tumors. There were no patients who had received any treatment before thyroid surgery. With MiXCR, TCRdb called clones anew from the PCR reads. The sample contains 15,000 to 20,000 clones, 15% to 18% of which appear only once. Sequenced material: blood. Receptors originate from a female donor with papillary thyroid cancer or a benign thyroid nodule (not recorded which). Some clones in this sample may be carry-over from other donors' samples.

The chain's CDR3 is CSARVIYEQYF. The DNA of the CDR3 is TGCAGTGCTAGAGTAATTTACGAGCAGTACTTC. V gene TRBV20-1 combines with J gene TRBJ2-7; D uncertain. V was trimmed by 1 base and J by 4 bases, leaving 5 bases between them. Germline V gives CDR1 DFQATT, CDR2 SNEGSKA (reference sequence). The CDR3 spans 11 residues.

This clone was observed at least ten times. The J gene is TRBJ2-1, the V gene TRBV20-1; TRBD2 aligns across 7 bases. The CDR3 totals 17 residues. Germline assignment: CDR1 DFQATT and CDR2 SNEGSKA (reference sequence). The ends lost 0 bases at V and 0 bases at J; junction bases unmatched: 8. In DNA form, the CDR3 reads TGCAGTGCTAGAGACTATCAAGGGAGGGTCTCCTACAATGAGCAGTTCTTC. Translated: CSARDYQGRVSYNEQFF.

Relative to its sample, this clone is medium-sized (0.01 to 0.1%). The V gene is TRBV28, the J gene TRBJ1-5; D is ambiguous. Germline loops: CDR1 MDHEN, CDR2 SYDVKM. The ends were cut back, 2 bases at V and 1 base at J, with 9 bases in the middle. The CDR3 is 15 residues long. The CDR3 spells CASSLGVGSNQPQHF. CDR3 DNA: TGTGCCAGCAGTTTAGGGGTCGGGAGCAATCAGCCCCAGCATTTT. Full variable domain (rest looked up from reference TRBV28 and TRBJ1-5): DVKVTQSSRYLVKRTGEKVFLECVQDMDHENMFWYRQDPGLGLRLIYFSYDVKMKEKGDIPEGYSVSREKKERFSLILESASTNQTSMYLCASSLGVGSNQPQHFGDGTRLSIL.

This clone has a handful of counts. The chain recombines TRBV20-1 with TRBJ2-5; D call uncertain. The germline V gene encodes CDR1 DFQATT and CDR2 SNEGSKA (reference sequence). The CDR3 is 10 residues long. Deletions cut 6 bases from V and 2 bases from J, with 4 bases between. The DNA of the CDR3 is TGCAGTGCGGCACAAGAGACCCAGTACTTC. Translation gives CSAAQETQYF.

J is TRBJ2-7 and V is TRBV5-1; possible D gene TRBD1, 6 bases. The CDR3 length is 14 residues. Germline V CDR1 and CDR2: SGHRS, YFSETQ. V was shortened by 1 base and J by 0 bases, with 8 bases between the two germline ends. The CDR3: CASSLRGGSYEQYF. CDR3 nucleotide sequence: TGCGCCAGCAGCTTGAGAGGGGGCTCCTACGAGCAGTACTTC.

This clone was counted at least ten times. A read error may produce the germline difference seen at one junction end. This chain joins TRBV5-4 and TRBJ2-5; 11 nucleotides agree with TRBD1. This CDR3 has 14 residues. CDR1 SGHNT and CDR2 YYREEE come from the germline V gene (reference sequence). Here the CDR3 reads CASSQGQGEETQYF. The CDR3 DNA follows: TGTGCCAGCAGCCAGGGACAGGGGGAAGAGACCCAATACTTC.

At least ten counts were recorded for this clone. J is TRBJ2-5 and V is TRBV5-1; D remains unclear. The length of the CDR3 is 14 residues. CDR1 and CDR2 from the germline V gene are SGHRS and YFSETQ. Trimming removed 2 bases from V and 6 bases from J, with 14 bases in between. The CDR3 DNA reads as TGCGCCAGCAGCTTTGGGGTCCAGGAGAAGACCCAGTACTTC. This encodes CASSFGVQEKTQYF. The whole variable domain, filled in from reference TRBV5-1 and TRBJ2-5, reads KAGVTQTPRYLIKTRGQQVTLSCSPISGHRSVSWYQQTPGQGLQFLFEYFSETQRNKGNFPGRFSGRQFSNSRSEMNVSTLELGDSALYLCASSFGVQEKTQYFGPGTRLLVL.

V gene TRBV5-4 combines with J gene TRBJ2-7; D is unresolved. Trimming cost V 0 bases and J 6 bases, with 7 bases left between them. The CDR3 has 12 amino acids. The germline V gene encodes CDR1 SGHNT and CDR2 YYREEE (reference sequence). Here the CDR3 reads CASSLGDCEQYF. As DNA, the CDR3 is TGTGCCAGCAGCTTGGGCGACTGCGAGCAGTACTTC.

This clone was picked up many times. The gene calls are TRBV7-9 and TRBJ1-6; 8 bases fit TRBD1. CDR3 length: 13 residues. Germline values: CDR1 SEHNR, CDR2 FQNEAQ (reference sequence). Trimming took 5 bases from V and 10 from J; bases not matched to a gene: 4. CDR3 nucleotide sequence: TGTGCCAGCAGCACAGGGGGTCGATCACCCCTCCACTTT. Translated, it gives CASSTGGRSPLHF. Complete variable domain (other parts from reference TRBV7-9 and TRBJ1-6): DTGVSQNPRHKITKRGQNVTFRCDPISEHNRLYWYRQTLGQGPEFLTYFQNEAQLEKSRLLSDRFSAERPKGSFSTLEIQRTEQGDSAMYLCASSTGGRSPLHFGNGTRLTVT.

As for this clone: A much larger clone differs from this one at a single base, so this may be a read error. It is likely a read error, because the conserved phenylalanine at the end of the CDR3 is missing. The J gene is TRBJ2-1, the V gene TRBV7-2; TRBD2 might be the D (6 bases). The germline V gene encodes CDR1 SGHTA and CDR2 FQGNSA. Trimming shortened V by 4 bases and J by 7 bases, and 17 bases separated the two germline ends. The CDR3 loop spans 15 amino acids. The CDR3 sequence: CASSSPFAGRNEQFL. In DNA, the CDR3 is TGTGCCAGCAGCTCCCCCTTTGCGGGGAGAAATGAGCAGTTCCTC.

This clone was recorded many times. The genes are TRBV6-1 and TRBJ1-4, with 10 bases matching TRBD1. Germline CDR1 reads MNHNS; CDR2 reads SASEGT. This CDR3 is built from 15 residues. V shed 5 bases, J shed 2 bases, and the junction held 2 bases outside the gene matches. CDR3 DNA sequence: TGTGCCAGCAGTAGACAGGGGGCGACTAATGAAAAACTGTTTTTT. It encodes CASSRQGATNEKLFF.

This clone was seen repeatedly, ten times or more. The chain couples TRBV2 to TRBJ1-5, with 9 bases that match TRBD1. CDR1 and CDR2 (germline): SNHLY, FYNNEI. This CDR3 region has 15 residues. Trimming at V came to 7 bases and at J to 4 bases, leaving 8 bases not matched to a gene. The CDR3 loop reads CASNAETGGNQPQHF. The CDR3 nucleotides are TGTGCCAGCAATGCGGAGACAGGGGGGAATCAGCCCCAGCATTTT. The entire variable domain, with the rest obtained from reference TRBV2 and TRBJ1-5, is as follows: EPEVTQTPSHQVTQMGQEVILRCVPISNHLYFYWYRQILGQKVEFLVSFYNNEISEKSEIFDDQFSVERPDGSNFTLKIRSTKLEDSAMYFCASNAETGGNQPQHFGDGTRLSIL.

This clone was seen only a few times. The chain combines TRBV12-3 or TRBV12-4 with TRBJ2-1, with no clear D. The length of the CDR3 is 15 residues. V was shortened by 5 bases and J by 1 base, with 12 bases between the two germline ends. CDR3 protein: CASSPRTGSYNEQFF. The DNA for the CDR3 is TGTGCCAGCAGTCCCCGGACGGGTTCCTACAATGAGCAGTTCTTC.

Worth noting for this clone: The junction shows a germline mismatch at one end, possibly a read error. CDR3 amino acids: CAGRMGLAYEQYF. The CDR3 DNA reads as TGTGCCGGCAGGATGGGCCTTGCCTACGAGCAGTACTTC. The V gene is TRBV6-1, the J gene TRBJ2-7; D ambiguous. Germline-derived CDR1 and CDR2 are MNHNS and SASEGT. This CDR3 contains 13 residues.

Comments on this clone: A much larger clone differs by one base, so this may be a read error. In DNA, the CDR3 is TGCGCCAGCATCCGAGAAAGTGCAACTAATGAAAAACTGTTTTTT. This codes for CASIRESATNEKLFF. The chain is built from TRBV4-1 and TRBJ1-4; D gene uncertain. The CDR3 is made up of 15 amino acids. The germline V and J ends were trimmed by 7 bases and 0 bases, with 12 bases remaining between them. In germline, CDR1 is MGHRA, CDR2 YSYEKL.

In its sample, this clone ranks as medium-sized. V is TRBV6-1 and J is TRBJ2-2; possible D gene TRBD2, 7 bases. Germline V gene lookup returns CDR1 MNHNS and CDR2 SASEGT. CDR3 length: 16 residues. The V and J ends lost 8 bases and 4 bases respectively, with 20 bases between them. This CDR3 is CASHRGGGAGTGELFF. The CDR3 nucleotides are TGTGCCAGCCATAGGGGGGGAGGGGCCGGCACCGGGGAGCTGTTTTTT.

This clone has a handful of counts. A much larger clone lies a single base off, so this may be a read error. CDR3 protein: CASSVGTGPYERYF. CDR3 nucleotide sequence: TGTGCCAGCAGCGTTGGGACAGGACCCTACGAGCGGTACTTC. The chain combines TRBV9 with TRBJ2-7, with TRBD1 identical over 8 bases. Germline CDR1 SGDLS, CDR2 YYNGEE. The CDR3 runs to 14 residues.

This clone came up many times. This chain uses TRBV19 with TRBJ2-3, with D unclear. The CDR3 runs 11 residues. CDR1 and CDR2 from the germline V gene are LNHDA and SQIVND (reference sequence). The V end lost 3 bases, the J end lost 3 bases, and 1 base lay between the germline ends. The CDR3, as DNA: TGTGCCAGTAGTATTACAGATACGCAGTATTTT. The encoded protein is CASSITDTQYF.

This clone was picked up a small number of times. The V gene is TRBV19, the J gene TRBJ1-5; 7 positions agree with TRBD1. The CDR3 covers 15 residues. The V and J ends lost 9 bases and 1 base, in that order; junction bases with no gene match: 9. The germline V gene has CDR1 LNHDA and CDR2 SQIVND (reference sequence). DNA for the CDR3: TGTGCCAGCTCAGGGACAGTAAGAAGCAATCAGCCCCAGCATTTT. It specifies CASSGTVRSNQPQHF.

This clone was observed many times. The chain couples TRBV20-1 to TRBJ2-3; 8 bases are shared with TRBD1. Per germline, CDR1 DFQATT and CDR2 SNEGSKA (reference sequence). V was clipped by 2 bases and J by 1 base; unmatched bases: 2. This CDR3 has 14 amino acids. CDR3 DNA: TGCAGTGCTAGAAGGGGACAGGGCACAGATACGCAGTATTTT. This sequence encodes CSARRGQGTDTQYF.

At least ten counts were recorded for this clone. This sample includes further DNA sequences coding for the same CDR3. The genes are TRBV10-3 and TRBJ2-5, with 11 nucleotides matching TRBD1. The CDR3 sequence is 16 residues long. In germline, CDR1 is ENHRY, CDR2 SYGVKD. Germline trimming cut 3 bases from V and 2 bases from J; bases unmatched to any gene: 5. In DNA form, the CDR3 reads TGTGCCATCAGTGAAGGACAGGGGGCAGGTCAAGAGACCCAGTACTTC. This codes for CAISEGQGAGQETQYF.